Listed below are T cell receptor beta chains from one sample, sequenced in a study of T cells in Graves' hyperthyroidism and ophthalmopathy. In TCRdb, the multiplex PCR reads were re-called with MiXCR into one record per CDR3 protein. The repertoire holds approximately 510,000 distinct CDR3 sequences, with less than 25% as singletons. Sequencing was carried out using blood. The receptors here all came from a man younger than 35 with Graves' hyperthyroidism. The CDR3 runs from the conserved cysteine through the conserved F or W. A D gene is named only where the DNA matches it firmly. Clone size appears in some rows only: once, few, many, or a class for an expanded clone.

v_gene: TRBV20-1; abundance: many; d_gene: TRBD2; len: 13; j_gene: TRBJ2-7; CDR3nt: TGCAGTGCCCCCAGCGGGGGGGCCTACGAGCAGTACTTC; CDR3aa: CSAPSGGAYEQYF
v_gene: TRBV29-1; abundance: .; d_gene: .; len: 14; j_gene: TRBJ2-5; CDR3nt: TGCAGCGTTGAAGATAAGGCAGCCCAAGAGACCCAGTACTTC; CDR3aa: CSVEDKAAQETQYF
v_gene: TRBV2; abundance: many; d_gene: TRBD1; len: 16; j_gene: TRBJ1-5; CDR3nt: TGTGCCAGCAGTGAAGGGGCAGGGGGAATGGGGCAGCCCCAGCATTTT; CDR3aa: CASSEGAGGMGQPQHF
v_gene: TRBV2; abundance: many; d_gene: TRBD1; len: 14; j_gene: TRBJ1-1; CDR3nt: TGTGCCAGCAGAGTGGACAGGTTGAACACTGAAACTTTCTTT; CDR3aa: CASRVDRLNTETFF
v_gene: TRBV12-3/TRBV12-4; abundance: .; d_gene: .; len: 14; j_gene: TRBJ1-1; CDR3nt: TGTGCCAGCAATACCGGGGGGGGAGACACTGAAGCTTTCTTT; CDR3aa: CASNTGGGDTEAFF
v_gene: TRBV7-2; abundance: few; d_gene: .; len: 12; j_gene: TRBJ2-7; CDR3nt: TGTGCCAGCAGCAAAACAAGTTACGAGCAGTACTTC; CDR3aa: CASSKTSYEQYF
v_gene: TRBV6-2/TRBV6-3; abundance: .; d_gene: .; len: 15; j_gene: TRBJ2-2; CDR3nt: TGTGCCTCCCGCAAGGGGTTCTACCCCGCCGGGGAGCTGTTTTTT; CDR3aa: CASRKGFYPAGELFF
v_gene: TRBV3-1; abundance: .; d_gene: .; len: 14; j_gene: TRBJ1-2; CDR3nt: TGTGCCAGCAGCCAATTGGGGCAGGCATATGGCTACACCTTC; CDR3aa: CASSQLGQAYGYTF
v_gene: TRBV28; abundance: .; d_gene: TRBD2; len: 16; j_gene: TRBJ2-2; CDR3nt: TGTGCCAGCAGCACGGTAGCGGGGGGGCCGACCGGGGAGCTGTTTTTT; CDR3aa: CASSTVAGGPTGELFF
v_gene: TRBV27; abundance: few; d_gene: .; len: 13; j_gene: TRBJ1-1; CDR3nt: TGTGCCAGCAGTCTACTAAGGGACACTGAAGCTTTCTTT; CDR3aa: CASSLLRDTEAFF
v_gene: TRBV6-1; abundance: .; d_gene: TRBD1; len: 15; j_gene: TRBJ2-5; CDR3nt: TGTGCCAGCATCCTGGACAGGGGGGGTTTAGAGACCCAGTACTTC; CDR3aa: CASILDRGGLETQYF
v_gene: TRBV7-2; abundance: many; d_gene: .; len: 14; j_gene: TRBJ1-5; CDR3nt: TGTGCCAGCAGCTTGAAGCACTCCAATCAGCCCCAGCATTTT; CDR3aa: CASSLKHSNQPQHF
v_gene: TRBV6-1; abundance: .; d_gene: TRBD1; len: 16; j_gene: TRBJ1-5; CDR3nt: TGTGCCAGCAGTCCCGGGACAGGGTATAGCAATCAGCCCCAGCATTTT; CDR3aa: CASSPGTGYSNQPQHF
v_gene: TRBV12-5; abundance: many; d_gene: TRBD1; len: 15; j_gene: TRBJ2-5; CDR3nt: TGTGCTAGTGGTTTAGCGGACAGGTTTGAAGAGACCCAGTACTTC; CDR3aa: CASGLADRFEETQYF
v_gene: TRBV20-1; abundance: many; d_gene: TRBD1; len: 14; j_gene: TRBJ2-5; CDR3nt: TGCAGTGCTAAAAGGCAGGGGGCCGTAGAGACCCAGTACTTC; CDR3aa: CSAKRQGAVETQYF
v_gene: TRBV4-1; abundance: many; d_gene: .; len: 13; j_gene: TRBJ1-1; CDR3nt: TGCGCCAGCAGCCCCCGACGGTCCACTGAAGCTTTCTTT; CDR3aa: CASSPRRSTEAFF
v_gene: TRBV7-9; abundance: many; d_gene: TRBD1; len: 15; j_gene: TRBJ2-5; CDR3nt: TGTGCCAGCAGCATCACAGGGGTACAGGGAGAGACCCAGTACTTC; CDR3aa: CASSITGVQGETQYF
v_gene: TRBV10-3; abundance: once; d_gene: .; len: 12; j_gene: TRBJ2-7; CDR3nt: TGTGCCATCATTGAGTCCTCCTACGAGCAGTACTTC; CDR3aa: CAIIESSYEQYF
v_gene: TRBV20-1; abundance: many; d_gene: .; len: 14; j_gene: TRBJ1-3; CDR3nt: TGCAGTGCGATCGCCAGCCTGCTAGGAAACACCATATATTTT; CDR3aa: CSAIASLLGNTIYF
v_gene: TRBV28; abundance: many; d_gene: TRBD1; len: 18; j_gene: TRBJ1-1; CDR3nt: TGTGCCAGCAGTTTTCTTACCGGGACAGGGGTGAAGAACACTGAAGCTTTCTTT; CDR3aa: CASSFLTGTGVKNTEAFF
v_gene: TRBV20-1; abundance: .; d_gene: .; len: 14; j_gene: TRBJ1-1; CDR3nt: TGCAGTGCTAGAGCGCCCAACATGAACACTGAAGCTTTCTTT; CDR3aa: CSARAPNMNTEAFF
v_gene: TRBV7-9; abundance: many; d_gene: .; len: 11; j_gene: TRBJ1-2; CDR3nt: TGTGCCCATGCCGGGGCCTATGGCTACACCTTC; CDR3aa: CAHAGAYGYTF
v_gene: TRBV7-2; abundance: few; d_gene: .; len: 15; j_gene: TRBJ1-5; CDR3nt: TGTGCCAGCAGCTTCGTAGCGGAGAACAATCAGCCCCAGCATTTT; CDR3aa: CASSFVAENNQPQHF
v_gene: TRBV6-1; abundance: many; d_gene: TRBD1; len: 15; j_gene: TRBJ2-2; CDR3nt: TGTGCCAGCACCGGGACAGGGACGAACACCGGGGAGCTGTTTTTT; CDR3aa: CASTGTGTNTGELFF
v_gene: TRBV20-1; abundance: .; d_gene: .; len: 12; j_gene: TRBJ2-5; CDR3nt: TGCAGTGTTTTGACCCTGGGGGAGACCCAGTACTTC; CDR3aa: CSVLTLGETQYF
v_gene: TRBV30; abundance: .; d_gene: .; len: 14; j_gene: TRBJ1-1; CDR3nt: TGTGCCTGGAGGACAGGTGCCATGAACACTGAAGCTTTCTTT; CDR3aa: CAWRTGAMNTEAFF
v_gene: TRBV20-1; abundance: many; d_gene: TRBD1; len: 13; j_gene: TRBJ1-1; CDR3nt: TGCAGTGCTAGTGCGGGACAGGACACTGAAGCTTTCTTT; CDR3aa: CSASAGQDTEAFF
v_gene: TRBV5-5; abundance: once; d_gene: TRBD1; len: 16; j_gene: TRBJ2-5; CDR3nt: TGTGCCAGCAGCTCAACTCTGGGACAGGGAGGGGAGACCCAGTACTTC; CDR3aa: CASSSTLGQGGETQYF
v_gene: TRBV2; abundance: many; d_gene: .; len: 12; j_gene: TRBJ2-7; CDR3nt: TGTGCCAGCAAACAGGTTTCCTACGAGCAGTACTTC; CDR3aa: CASKQVSYEQYF
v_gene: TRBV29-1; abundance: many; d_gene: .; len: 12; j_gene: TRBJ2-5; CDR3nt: TGCAGCGTTGGAGGGTACGGCGAGACCCAGTACTTC; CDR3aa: CSVGGYGETQYF
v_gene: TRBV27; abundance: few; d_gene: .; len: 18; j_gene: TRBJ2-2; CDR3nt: TGTGCCAGCAGTCTACCGCAAAAAAGGGGTCGCGGCACCGGGGAGCTGTTTTTT; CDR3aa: CASSLPQKRGRGTGELFF
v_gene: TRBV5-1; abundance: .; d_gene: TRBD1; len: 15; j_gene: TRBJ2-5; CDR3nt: TGCGCCAGCAGCCTACTGAAGAGGGGGCGGGAGACCCAGTACTTC; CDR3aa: CASSLLKRGRETQYF
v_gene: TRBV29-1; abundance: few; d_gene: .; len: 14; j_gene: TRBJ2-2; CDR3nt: TGCAGTGGGGCCGACAGAGCGAACACCGGGGAGCTGTTTTTT; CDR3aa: CSGADRANTGELFF
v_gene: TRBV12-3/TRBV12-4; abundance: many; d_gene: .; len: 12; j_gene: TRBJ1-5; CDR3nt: TGTGCCAGCACCGTGACTAATCAGCCCCAGCATTTT; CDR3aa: CASTVTNQPQHF
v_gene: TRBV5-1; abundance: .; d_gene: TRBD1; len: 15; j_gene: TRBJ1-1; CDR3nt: TGCGCCAGCGGATATCGACAGGGACCGAACACTGAAGCTTTCTTT; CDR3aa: CASGYRQGPNTEAFF
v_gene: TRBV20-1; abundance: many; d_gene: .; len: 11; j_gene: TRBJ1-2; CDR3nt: TGCAGTGCTAGGCTCTGGGGGCGCCTCACCTTC; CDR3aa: CSARLWGRLTF
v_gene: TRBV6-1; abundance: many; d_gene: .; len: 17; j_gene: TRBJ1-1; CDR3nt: TGTGCCAGCAGTGCGAACCCCTGGGGATCTCTGGACACTGAAGCTTTCTTT; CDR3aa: CASSANPWGSLDTEAFF
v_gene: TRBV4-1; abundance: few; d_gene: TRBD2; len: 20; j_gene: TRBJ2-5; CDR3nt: TGCGCCAGCAGCGTCCGATGGGGCCTAGCGGGAGGATCGGTTAGCGAGACCCAGTACTTC; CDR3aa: CASSVRWGLAGGSVSETQYF
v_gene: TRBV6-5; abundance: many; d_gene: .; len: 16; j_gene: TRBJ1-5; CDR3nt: TGTGCCAGCAGCTCCCTCCCCTTGAGCAGCAATCAGCCCCAGCATTTT; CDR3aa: CASSSLPLSSNQPQHF
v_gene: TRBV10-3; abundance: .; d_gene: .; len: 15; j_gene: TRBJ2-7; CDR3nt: TGTGCCACCACTAAAACAACCGGGACAACCTACGAGCAGTACTTC; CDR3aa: CATTKTTGTTYEQYF
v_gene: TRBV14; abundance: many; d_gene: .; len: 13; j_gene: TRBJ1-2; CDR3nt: TGTGCCAGCAGCCAATCCCCGGGGGCCCGCTACACCTTC; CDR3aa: CASSQSPGARYTF
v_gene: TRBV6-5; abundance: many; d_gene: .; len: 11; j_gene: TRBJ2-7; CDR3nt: TGTGCCAGTGGAACCCCCTACGAGCAGTACTTC; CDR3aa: CASGTPYEQYF
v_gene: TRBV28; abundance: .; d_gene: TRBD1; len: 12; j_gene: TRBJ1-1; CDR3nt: TGTGCCAGCAAGACAGGGAACCCTGAAGCTTTCTTT; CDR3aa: CASKTGNPEAFF
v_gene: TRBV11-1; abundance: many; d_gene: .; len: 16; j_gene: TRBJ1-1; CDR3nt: TGTGCCAGCAGCTTCCCGGCCGGACAGAAAAACACTGAAGCTTTCTTT; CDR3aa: CASSFPAGQKNTEAFF